This T cell receptor (beta chain) was documented in a study of shared clonotypes between healthy human individuals. Whole-study results and caveats: In this cohort, only blood was sampled, and tissue repertoires likely differ. Between a handful of donors, naive CD4 clonotypes were shared at a level of around 5.2%.

For this clone: Antigen unknown.

Clones were read by immunoSEQ multiplex PCR, and TCRdb kept only the in-frame ones, dropping some. The data show roughly 850,000 clones, 96% seen once. CD8 cells classed as naive were CD45RO-negative and positively selected for CCR7, excluding terminally differentiated effector memory CD45RA+ cells. Deletions cut 2 bases from V and 4 bases from J, with 15 bases between. This CDR3 comprises 15 residues. Looked up from germline, CDR1 is LNHNV and CDR2 is YYDKDF (reference sequence). The clonotype originates from a man aged 25 to 45 in good health. The rearrangement links TRBV15 to TRBJ2-7, with unresolved D. Material for sequencing was naive CD8+ T cells sorted from blood. As DNA, the CDR3 is TGTGCCACCAGCAGAAATCCAGGCCTCTCTTACGAGCAGTACTTC. This sequence encodes CATSRNPGLSYEQYF.